This passage covers 28 T cell receptor beta chains from one sample sequenced in a study of regulatory T cells in long-lasting Graves disease. The sample's time point: persistent/refractory GD, antithyroid drugs over 5 years with positive TRAb. From RNA extracted from PBMCs, the TCR library was made. In building TCR beta libraries, iRepertoire HTBI primers were used together with Arm-PCR of CDR3 regions. TCRdb re-called the multiplex PCR reads through MiXCR, storing one row per CDR3 protein. This sample yields about 340,000 distinct CDR3 sequences, of which around 20% are seen a single time; over 25% belongs to the top ten. Sequencing was performed on peripheral blood mononuclear cells (PBMCs), taken when the disease was refractory, from a patient treated with antithyroid drugs. These TCRs come from a female donor with Graves disease.

This clonotype was observed a few times. CDR3 sequence reads: CASSPGGFTQYF. The CDR3, as DNA: TGTGCCAGCAGCCCGGGAGGGTTTACCCAGTACTTC. This rearrangement joins TRBV5-4 to TRBJ2-5; 8 bases fit TRBD2. CDR1 and CDR2 (germline): SGHNT, YYREEE (reference sequence). With V trimmed by 4 bases and J by 8 bases, 4 bases remained unmatched. CDR3 length: 12 residues.

The chain carries TRBV18 and TRBJ1-5; TRBD1 matches 10 bases. V shed 8 bases, J shed 8 bases, and the junction held 15 bases outside the gene matches. CDR1 and CDR2 (germline): KGHSH, LQKENI. This CDR3 comprises 16 residues. CDR3 residues: CASQPGTGDRGEPQHF. In DNA form, the CDR3 reads TGTGCCAGCCAACCCGGGACAGGGGACCGGGGAGAGCCCCAGCATTTT.

This clonotype was observed at least ten times. The chain is built from TRBV11-2 and TRBJ1-1, with D perhaps matching TRBD1 (5 bases). Germline CDR1 reads SGHAT; CDR2 reads FQNNGV. CDR3 length equals 16 residues. Trimming removed 6 bases at V and 5 bases at J, with 22 bases between. The CDR3 loop reads CASRRGDGRRVTEAFF. Here the CDR3 DNA reads TGTGCCAGCAGACGGGGGGACGGGAGGCGGGTAACTGAAGCTTTCTTT.

This clonotype was picked up many times. The chain recombines TRBV3-1 with TRBJ2-7; D call uncertain. V shed 2 bases and J shed 3 bases, with 11 bases lying between them. The germline V gene encodes CDR1 LGHDT and CDR2 YNNKEL (reference sequence). There are 14 residues in the CDR3. The CDR3 loop is CASSQPPNDYEQYF. CDR3 bases: TGTGCCAGCAGCCAACCTCCCAACGACTACGAGCAGTACTTC.

Comments on this clonotype: A much larger clone is a single base away; this may be a read error. CDR3 protein: CATSPANTEAFF. CDR3 nucleotide sequence: TGTGCCACCAGCCCCGCGAACACTGAAGCTTTCTTT. The gene calls are TRBV15 and TRBJ1-1; no reliable D call. Deletions cut 5 bases from V and 1 base from J, with 5 bases between. The CDR3 length is 12 residues. Germline V gene sequence: CDR1 LNHNV, CDR2 YYDKDF (reference sequence). The full variable domain, with the rest looked up from reference TRBV15 and TRBJ1-1, is DAMVIQNPRYQVTQFGKPVTLSCSQTLNHNVMYWYQQKSSQAPKLLFHYYDKDFNNEADTPDNFQSRRPNTSFCFLDIRSPGLGDTAMYLCATSPANTEAFFGQGTRLTVV.

For this clonotype: This clone may be a read error of a much larger clone one base away. The chain has TRBV11-1 and TRBJ2-7, with 7 positions matching TRBD1. CDR3 length: 15 residues. From germline, CDR1 is SGHAT and CDR2 FQDESV (reference sequence). Trimming cost V 8 bases and J 6 bases; bases outside gene matches: 16. The CDR3 DNA follows: TGTGCCAGCGGCCACGGGGACAGACCCTTAGGCGAGCAGTACTTC. Amino acid sequence: CASGHGDRPLGEQYF.

In its sample, this clonotype was seen once. The genes are TRBV6-1 and TRBJ2-3; no clear D. The CDR3 contains 16 residues. V shed 6 bases and J shed 0 bases, with 16 bases lying between them. Germline V lookup: CDR1 MNHNS, CDR2 SASEGT. For the CDR3, the DNA is TGTGCCAGCAGGCCCCTTCGAGGTCTGAGCACAGATACGCAGTATTTT. Protein sequence: CASRPLRGLSTDTQYF.

This rearrangement joins TRBV7-2 to TRBJ2-1; the match to TRBD2 covers 14 bases. Trimming cost V 7 bases and J 10 bases; bases outside gene matches: 6. There are 14 residues in the CDR3. The germline V gene encodes CDR1 SGHTA and CDR2 FQGNSA. The CDR3 region has the DNA TGTGCCAGCAAGACTAGCGGGGGGGTACAGGAGCAGTTCTTC. Protein: CASKTSGGVQEQFF.

With respect to this clonotype: This may arise from a read error, as a much more abundant clone is one base away. The gene calls are TRBV28 and TRBJ1-1; the match to TRBD1 covers 7 bases. This CDR3 has 15 residues. The germline CDR1 and CDR2 sequences are MDHEN and SYDVKM. CDR3 nucleotide sequence: TGTGCCAGCAGTCCCCAACAGGGGATGAACACTGAAGCTCTCTTT. Its protein product is CASSPQQGMNTEALF.

This clonotype was seen at least ten times. The V call is TRBV27, the J call TRBJ1-2; D is ambiguous. CDR3 length equals 15 residues. Germline CDR1 and CDR2: MNHEY and SMNVEV (reference sequence). The germline V and J ends were trimmed by 6 bases and 0 bases, with 14 bases remaining between them. The CDR3 reads CASSPGWGANYGYTF. Here the CDR3 DNA reads TGTGCCAGCAGCCCTGGGTGGGGAGCTAACTATGGCTACACCTTC.

This clonotype has at least ten counts. The chain uses TRBV20-1 and TRBJ2-7; either TRBD1 or TRBD2 may fit D (5 bases each). Germline lookup yields CDR1 DFQATT and CDR2 SNEGSKA (reference sequence). V was pared by 6 bases and J by 2 bases, with 17 bases between. This CDR3 has 14 amino acids. The DNA of the CDR3 is TGCAGTGCCCGTCGGGACGGGGTAGCCTACGAGCAGTACTTC. Its translation is CSARRDGVAYEQYF.

The table lists this clonotype with a few counts. The gene calls are TRBV20-1 and TRBJ1-5, with a possible D match to TRBD1 (6 bases). CDR3 length: 16 residues. Trimming removed 3 bases from V and 0 bases from J, with 15 bases in between. Germline lookup yields CDR1 DFQATT and CDR2 SNEGSKA (reference sequence). The CDR3, as DNA: TGCAGTGCTAGGGTCGAAAAGGGGGATAGCAATCAGCCCCAGCATTTT. This sequence encodes CSARVEKGDSNQPQHF.

The CDR3 region has the DNA TGCAGTGCTACCCAAGAGGGGGGAAGAAACACCATATATTTT. Translation gives CSATQEGGRNTIYF. The gene calls are TRBV20-1 and TRBJ1-3, with TRBD1 as a possible D gene (6 bases). Germline CDR1 reads DFQATT; CDR2 reads SNEGSKA (reference sequence). The CDR3 loop spans 14 amino acids. V was trimmed by 4 bases and J by 5 bases, leaving 15 bases between them.

In this sample, this clonotype turned up many times. V and J are TRBV6-1 and TRBJ2-4, with D possibly being TRBD2 (6 bases). Germline V gene data show CDR1 as MNHNS and CDR2 as SASEGT. Trimming took off 9 bases at V and 1 base at J, with 13 bases between the two ends. CDR3 length: 14 amino acids. In DNA, the CDR3 is TGTGCCAGTCGAATGGGAGGCGCCAAAAACATTCAGTACTTC. This sequence encodes CASRMGGAKNIQYF.

This clonotype was detected many times. The V and J genes are TRBV24-1 and TRBJ2-5; perhaps TRBD2 as D (5 bases). This CDR3 spans 14 amino acids. CDR1 KGHDR and CDR2 SFDVKD come from the germline V gene. V gave up 4 bases and J gave up 5 bases, with 13 bases separating them. The CDR3 DNA reads as TGTGCCACCAGTGAATCCGGGATCGGCGAGACCCAGTACTTC. Protein sequence: CATSESGIGETQYF.

This clonotype was recorded many times. The chain uses TRBV30 and TRBJ1-2; 7 positions agree with TRBD1. The CDR3 runs 15 residues. The germline V gene encodes CDR1 GTSNPN and CDR2 SVGIG (reference sequence). The ends lost 3 bases at V and 0 bases at J; junction bases unmatched: 7. The CDR3 DNA sequence: TGTGCCTGGAGGCGATACGACAGGGCTAACTATGGCTACACCTTC. Residues: CAWRRYDRANYGYTF.

The sample holds a few counts of this clonotype. The rearrangement joins TRBV4-1 to TRBJ1-3; no clear D. In germline, CDR1 is MGHRA, CDR2 YSYEKL. CDR3 length: 13 amino acids. Trimming took off 4 bases at V and 3 bases at J, with 7 bases between the two ends. The CDR3 reads CASSRTNGNTIYF. The CDR3 DNA reads TGCGCCAGCAGCCGGACGAATGGAAACACCATATATTTT.

Remarks on this clonotype: One base away lies a much larger clone, so this may be a sequencing read error. The conserved closing phenylalanine or tryptophan is absent in this CDR3, likely reflecting a read error. This chain joins TRBV10-3 and TRBJ1-1, with D hard to call. The CDR3 consists of 16 residues. V lost 2 bases, J lost 0 bases, and 13 bases lay in between. Germline lookup yields CDR1 ENHRY and CDR2 SYGVKD. CDR3 sequence: CAISEAVMSLNTEAFS. CDR3 sequence (DNA): TGTGCCATCAGTGAGGCGGTTATGAGTCTGAACACTGAAGCTTTCTCT.

The chain uses TRBV6-4 and TRBJ1-1; possibly TRBD1 for D (6 bases). CDR3 length equals 17 residues. V was cut by 2 bases and J by 3 bases, with 19 bases left in between. Germline-derived CDR1 and CDR2 are MRHNA and SNTAGT. CDR3 in amino acids: CASSDVFYRAKDTEAFF. CDR3 in DNA: TGTGCCAGCAGTGACGTTTTTTACAGGGCGAAGGACACTGAAGCTTTCTTT.

This clonotype showed up many times. The chain is built from TRBV7-2 and TRBJ2-2, with D possibly matching TRBD2 (5 bases). Germline V gives CDR1 SGHTA, CDR2 FQGNSA. This CDR3 comprises 19 residues. V shed 6 bases and J shed 3 bases, with 26 bases lying between them. The CDR3 is CASSSGSGGLLIYTGELFF. CDR3 bases: TGTGCCAGCAGTTCCGGGTCGGGCGGACTCCTTATTTACACCGGGGAGCTGTTTTTT.

This clonotype was recorded many times. The chain is built from TRBV2 and TRBJ1-2; TRBD1 aligns across 8 bases. Germline assignment: CDR1 SNHLY and CDR2 FYNNEI. The CDR3 runs 13 residues. J gave up 4 bases and V 4 bases, and 2 bases lay outside the gene matches. CDR3 protein: CASSAQGVYGYTF. CDR3 sequence (DNA): TGTGCCAGCAGTGCACAGGGGGTCTATGGCTACACCTTC.

This clonotype was observed many times. Written as DNA, the CDR3 is TGTGCCAGCAGTTACTCACGACCGGGACAGGGAACCTATGGCTACACCTTC. Residues: CASSYSRPGQGTYGYTF. The chain combines TRBV6-2 or TRBV6-3 with TRBJ1-2; the match to TRBD1 covers 9 bases. V was pared by 0 bases and J by 4 bases, with 9 bases of the junction left unmatched. The germline gives CDR1 MNHEY, CDR2 SVGEGT. This CDR3 comprises 17 residues.

In this sample, this clonotype turned up many times. V usage is TRBV2 and J usage is TRBJ2-6; 8 bases match TRBD2. Germline trimming cut 1 base from V and 0 bases from J; bases unmatched to any gene: 11. This CDR3 contains 20 residues. The germline gives CDR1 SNHLY, CDR2 FYNNEI. DNA of the CDR3: TGTGCCAGCAGTGAAGTATATACTAGCGGCAGATTCTCTGGGGCCAACGTCCTGACTTTC. Translated, it gives CASSEVYTSGRFSGANVLTF.

This clonotype was seen a handful of times. The chain carries TRBV15 and TRBJ1-5, with D possibly being TRBD1 (6 bases). The CDR3 covers 17 residues. Trimming cost V 0 bases and J 2 bases, with 14 bases left between them. Germline V gene sequence: CDR1 LNHNV, CDR2 YYDKDF (reference sequence). Here the CDR3 reads CATSRDPGAIGNQPQHF. CDR3 nucleotide sequence: TGTGCCACCAGCAGAGATCCGGGGGCTATAGGCAATCAGCCCCAGCATTTT.

This clonotype was seen only a few times. CDR3 residues: CSARGKATTAQSRKDTEAFF. CDR3 sequence (DNA): TGCAGTGCTAGAGGCAAGGCCACAACAGCGCAGTCGAGGAAGGACACTGAAGCTTTCTTT. The chain uses TRBV20-1 and TRBJ1-1; D uncertain. V dropped 1 base and J dropped 3 bases, with 30 bases sitting between them. CDR3 length: 20 residues. Germline V gene data show CDR1 as DFQATT and CDR2 as SNEGSKA (reference sequence).

This clonotype has more than one count but fewer than ten. The chain employs TRBV30 and TRBJ1-6, with 7 nucleotides matching TRBD1. The length of the CDR3 is 14 residues. Per the germline V gene, CDR1 is GTSNPN and CDR2 is SVGIG (reference sequence). Unmatched junction bases numbered 3, after V lost 1 base and J lost 6 bases. CDR3 nucleotides: TGTGCCTGGAGTGAAGGACAGGTTAATTCACCCCTCCACTTT. It specifies CAWSEGQVNSPLHF.

This clonotype came up many times. This chain links TRBV11-1 with TRBJ1-1; TRBD1 agrees at 8 bases. V lost 1 base, J lost 11 bases, and 9 bases stayed unmatched. Germline values: CDR1 SGHAT, CDR2 FQDESV (reference sequence). This CDR3 has 14 residues. The CDR3 spells CASSLEGQGRHAFF. CDR3 nucleotide sequence: TGTGCCAGCAGCTTAGAAGGACAGGGTCGGCATGCTTTCTTT.

Only a few counts were recorded for this clonotype. The rearrangement links TRBV20-1 to TRBJ2-2; 13 nucleotides line up with TRBD2. Germline V lookup: CDR1 DFQATT, CDR2 SNEGSKA (reference sequence). The CDR3 consists of 15 residues. The ends lost 6 bases at V and 6 bases at J; junction bases unmatched: 7. CDR3 sequence reads: CSADPGLAGSGELFF. CDR3 in DNA: TGCAGTGCCGATCCGGGACTAGCGGGGTCCGGGGAGCTGTTTTTT.